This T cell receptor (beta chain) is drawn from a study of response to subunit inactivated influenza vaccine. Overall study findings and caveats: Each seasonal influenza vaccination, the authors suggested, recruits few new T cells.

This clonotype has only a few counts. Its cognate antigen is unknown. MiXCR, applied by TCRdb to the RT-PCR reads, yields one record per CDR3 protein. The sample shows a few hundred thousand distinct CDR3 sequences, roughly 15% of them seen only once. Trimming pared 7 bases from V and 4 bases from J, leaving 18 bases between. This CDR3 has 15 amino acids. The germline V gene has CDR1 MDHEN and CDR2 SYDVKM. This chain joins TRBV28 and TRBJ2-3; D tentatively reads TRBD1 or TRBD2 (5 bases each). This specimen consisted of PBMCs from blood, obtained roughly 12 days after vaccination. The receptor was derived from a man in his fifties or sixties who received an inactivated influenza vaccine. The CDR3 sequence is CASMPGLARSDTQYF. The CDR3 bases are TGTGCCAGCATGCCGGGGCTTGCGCGTTCAGATACGCAGTATTTT.